This note documents a single TCR beta chain sequence. Its target is unknown. Germline CDR1 and CDR2: SGHTA and FQGNSA. The CDR3 is 19 amino acids. V was clipped by 8 bases and J by 3 bases, with 32 bases between them. Version v3.0 of the immunoSEQ assay was performed at survey level. Measured with immunoSEQ multiplex PCR; TCRdb has only the in-frame clones, and not every one. The repertoire holds fewer than 20,000 clones, just under 80% seen once, with roughly an eighth in the top ten. This record belongs to a study of long-term antiretroviral therapy in people with HIV. Study-wide results and limits: With ART, diversity went up but was still lower than in transplant donor controls. It was not possible to obtain data on ART adherence, viral resistance or therapy changes. Controls showed broader CDR3 length ranges than did the HIV repertoires.

This sequence originates from a woman in her forties or fifties with HIV. The sequences come from unsorted PBMCs, collected 0.3 years after starting antiretroviral therapy. The chain links TRBV7-2 to TRBJ2-7; the D is unclear. The CDR3 is CASASRARGWRLNYYEQYF. The CDR3 DNA reads as TGTGCCAGCGCCTCTCGGGCCCGCGGTTGGCGGCTGAATTACTACGAGCAGTACTTC.